One sample yielded the 18 T cell receptor beta chains listed below, sequenced in a study of blood T cells in healthy people across ages. A sample-barcoded 5' primer and a J-beta primer mix were used in a second PCR of roughly 7 to 12 cycles. TCRdb fed the 5' RACE reads into MiXCR, producing one record per CDR3 protein. There are 850,000 to 1,100,000 distinct CDR3 sequences in the sample; less than 45% occur only once, and less than 15% lies in the top ten. The sequencing input was blood. The receptors were gathered from a man between 18 and 35 years old in good health.

This clonotype was seen a handful of times. The chain recombines TRBV5-5 with TRBJ1-1; 8 bases are a match to TRBD1. The CDR3 length is 15 residues. The V segment lost 6 bases and the J segment 1 base; nucleotides outside the gene matches: 8. Germline V gives CDR1 SGHKS, CDR2 YYEKEE (reference sequence). CDR3 residues: CASTPGDRKNTEAFF. In DNA form, the CDR3 reads TGTGCCAGCACCCCGGGGGACAGGAAGAACACTGAAGCTTTCTTT.

V usage is TRBV4-3 and J usage is TRBJ1-4; D ambiguous. Per the germline V gene, CDR1 is LGHNA and CDR2 is YSLEER. This CDR3 has 14 amino acids. V lost 1 base to trimming and J lost 7 bases, with 10 bases between them. Here the CDR3 DNA reads TGCGCCAGCAGCCAAGCGGTCCTCGGTGAAAAACTGTTTTTT. It codes for CASSQAVLGEKLFF.

This clonotype was counted only a few times. The gene calls are TRBV5-1 and TRBJ2-1, with 7 positions matching TRBD1. This CDR3 is built from 14 residues. V was clipped by 4 bases and J by 6 bases; unmatched bases: 7. CDR1 and CDR2 (germline): SGHRS, YFSETQ. The CDR3 reads CASSPGQRSNEQFF. The CDR3 region has the DNA TGCGCCAGCAGCCCGGGACAGCGAAGCAATGAGCAGTTCTTC.

This clonotype was recorded only once. A much larger clone sits a single nucleotide away, making a read error possible. The chain couples TRBV30 to TRBJ1-5, with TRBD1 identical over 11 bases. Unmatched junction bases numbered 9, after V lost 8 bases and J lost 6 bases. The germline V gene has CDR1 GTSNPN and CDR2 SVGIG (reference sequence). The CDR3 runs to 14 residues. CDR3 residues: CAVRTGGASQPQHF. In nucleotides, the CDR3 is TGTGCCGTGAGGACAGGGGGCGCGTCTCAGCCCCAGCATTTT.

The CDR3 DNA is TGCAGCTTAGCAGGGGGGTCCTACAATGAGCAGTACTTC. It is translated as CSLAGGSYNEQYF. This rearrangement joins TRBV29-1 to TRBJ2-7, with a weak D call TRBD1 (7 bases). Between the trimmed V and J ends, which lost 8 bases and 7 bases, there was a span of 21 bases. The length of the CDR3 is 13 residues. Per germline, CDR1 SQVTM and CDR2 ANQGSEA.

This clonotype was counted between two and nine times. The chain recombines TRBV6-2 or TRBV6-3 with TRBJ1-5, with a tentative D call TRBD1 (6 bases). This CDR3 region has 20 residues. The V gene lost 2 bases and the J gene lost 0 bases, with 23 bases spanning the gap. The germline V gene has CDR1 MNHEY and CDR2 SVGEGT. DNA for the CDR3: TGTGCCAGCAGTTACAAGAGGGACACAATGATCCTGCGTAGCAATCAGCCCCAGCATTTT. It encodes CASSYKRDTMILRSNQPQHF.

This clonotype was seen a few times. The chain links TRBV29-1 to TRBJ1-1; D gene unclear. With 6 bases removed from V and 11 bases from J, the gap between germline ends came to 19 bases. Germline CDR1 SQVTM, CDR2 ANQGSEA. The CDR3 extends over 12 amino acids. The CDR3 protein is CSVRRRGNHAFF. The CDR3 region has the DNA TGCAGCGTCCGCCGGCGTGGGAATCACGCTTTCTTT. The variable domain in full, with the rest retrieved from reference TRBV29-1 and TRBJ1-1, is SAVISQKPSRDICQRGTSLTIQCQVDSQVTMMFWYRQQPGQSLTLIATANQGSEATYESGFVIDKFPISRPNLTFSTLTVSNMSPEDSSIYLCSVRRRGNHAFFGQGTRLTVV.

The chain links TRBV11-2 to TRBJ2-7, with 7 bases matching TRBD1. CDR3 size: 14 residues. The V and J ends lost 4 bases and 3 bases, in that order; junction bases with no gene match: 6. Germline-derived CDR1 and CDR2 are SGHAT and FQNNGV. The CDR3 DNA reads as TGTGCCAGCAGCTGGGGACAGCCAAACTACGAGCAGTACTTC. As protein: CASSWGQPNYEQYF.

V usage is TRBV6-2 or TRBV6-3 and J usage is TRBJ2-4; D is tentatively TRBD1 or TRBD2 (6 bases each). The end of the DNA aligns better with TRBJ2-7, so the J call may be wrong. The CDR3 contains 15 residues. Germline V gives CDR1 MNHEY, CDR2 SVGEGT. The CDR3 nucleotides are TGTGCCAGCAGCACCAGAGGGGGAGGTATCTACGAGCAGTACTTC. It codes for CASSTRGGGIYEQYF.

The rearrangement uses TRBV10-3 and TRBJ1-2, with a tentative D call TRBD1 (6 bases). The length of the CDR3 is 15 residues. Germline CDR1 reads ENHRY; CDR2 reads SYGVKD. V lost 2 bases, J lost 3 bases, and 13 bases lay in between. This CDR3 reads CAISENRQADYGYTF. CDR3 DNA sequence: TGTGCCATCAGTGAGAATAGACAGGCGGACTATGGCTACACCTTC.

For this clonotype: The junction shows a germline mismatch at one end, possibly a read error. The J gene is TRBJ2-6, the V gene TRBV2; 8 bases match TRBD1. The CDR3 loop spans 18 amino acids. Germline V CDR1 and CDR2: SNHLY, FYNNEI. CDR3 residues: CASSQAGTGVSGANVLTF. The CDR3 DNA follows: TGTGCCAGCAGTCAAGCCGGGACAGGAGTCTCTGGGGCCAACGTCCTGACTTTC.

This clonotype showed up just a few times. The V and J genes are TRBV20-1 and TRBJ1-2; 11 bases are shared with TRBD1. The CDR3 loop spans 15 amino acids. V shed 5 bases, J shed 3 bases, and the junction held 8 bases outside the gene matches. The germline CDR1 and CDR2 sequences are DFQATT and SNEGSKA (reference sequence). CDR3 in amino acids: CSAQGQGATYYGYTF. In DNA form, the CDR3 reads TGCAGTGCTCAAGGACAGGGGGCGACCTACTATGGCTACACCTTC.

This chain joins TRBV11-2 and TRBJ2-1; D remains ambiguous. CDR1 SGHAT and CDR2 FQNNGV come from the germline V gene. The CDR3 totals 14 residues. Trimming pared 4 bases from V and 6 bases from J, leaving 13 bases between. The CDR3 protein is CASSSDPVGNEQFF. The CDR3 coding sequence is TGTGCCAGCAGCTCGGATCCTGTTGGCAATGAGCAGTTCTTC.

The V call is TRBV20-1, the J call TRBJ1-1; no reliable D call. Germline V gene data show CDR1 as DFQATT and CDR2 as SNEGSKA (reference sequence). V dropped 3 bases and J dropped 0 bases, with 17 bases sitting between them. CDR3 size: 16 residues. CDR3 in DNA: TGCAGTGCTAGGGACCACACAGCCATTTTGAACACTGAAGCTTTCTTT. Its protein product is CSARDHTAILNTEAFF.

This clonotype appeared a few times. This chain uses TRBV5-1 with TRBJ1-4; D unclear. This CDR3 spans 15 amino acids. Germline CDR1 reads SGHRS; CDR2 reads YFSETQ. V lost 4 bases to trimming and J lost 0 bases, with 10 bases between them. CDR3 residues: CASSPAVATNEKLFF. Here the CDR3 DNA reads TGCGCCAGCAGCCCGGCAGTGGCAACTAATGAAAAACTGTTTTTT.

In its sample, this clonotype was seen a few times. This rearrangement joins TRBV12-3 or TRBV12-4 to TRBJ2-1; a possible D gene is TRBD1 (5 bases). Trimming stripped 10 bases from V and 3 bases from J, with 22 bases between. This CDR3 is 16 amino acids long. This CDR3 is CAIRKGSQGDYNEQFF. The CDR3 DNA reads as TGTGCCATTAGAAAGGGCAGTCAAGGGGACTACAATGAGCAGTTCTTC.

This clonotype was picked up a small number of times. The V and J genes are TRBV12-3 or TRBV12-4 and TRBJ2-7, with D possibly being TRBD1 (6 bases). The CDR3 has 15 residues. V dropped 5 bases and J dropped 0 bases, with 14 bases sitting between them. This chain's CDR3 is CASSAAGALSYEQYF. The CDR3 DNA follows: TGTGCCAGCAGTGCGGCAGGGGCCCTCTCCTACGAGCAGTACTTC.

The genes are TRBV9 and TRBJ2-1; D is unresolved. Germline V CDR1 and CDR2: SGDLS, YYNGEE. CDR3 length: 16 residues. V was trimmed by 4 bases and J by 0 bases, leaving 14 bases between them. CDR3 sequence (DNA): TGTGCCAGCAGCCCTCAAGATGGGATCTCCTACAATGAGCAGTTCTTC. Protein: CASSPQDGISYNEQFF.